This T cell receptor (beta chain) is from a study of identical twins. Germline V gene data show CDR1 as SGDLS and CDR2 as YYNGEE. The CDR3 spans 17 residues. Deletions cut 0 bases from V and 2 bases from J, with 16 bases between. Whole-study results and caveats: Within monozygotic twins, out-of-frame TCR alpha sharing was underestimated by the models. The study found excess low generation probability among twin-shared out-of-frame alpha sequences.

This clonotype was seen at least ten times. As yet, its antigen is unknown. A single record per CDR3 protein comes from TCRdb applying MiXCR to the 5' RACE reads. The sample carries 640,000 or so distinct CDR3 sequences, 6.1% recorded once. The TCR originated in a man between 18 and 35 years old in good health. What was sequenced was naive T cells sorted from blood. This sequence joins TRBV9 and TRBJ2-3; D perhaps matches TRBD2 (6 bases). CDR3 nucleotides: TGTGCCAGCAGCGTAGGGGGGTTACGGGACTTCACAGATACGCAGTATTTT. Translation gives CASSVGGLRDFTDTQYF.